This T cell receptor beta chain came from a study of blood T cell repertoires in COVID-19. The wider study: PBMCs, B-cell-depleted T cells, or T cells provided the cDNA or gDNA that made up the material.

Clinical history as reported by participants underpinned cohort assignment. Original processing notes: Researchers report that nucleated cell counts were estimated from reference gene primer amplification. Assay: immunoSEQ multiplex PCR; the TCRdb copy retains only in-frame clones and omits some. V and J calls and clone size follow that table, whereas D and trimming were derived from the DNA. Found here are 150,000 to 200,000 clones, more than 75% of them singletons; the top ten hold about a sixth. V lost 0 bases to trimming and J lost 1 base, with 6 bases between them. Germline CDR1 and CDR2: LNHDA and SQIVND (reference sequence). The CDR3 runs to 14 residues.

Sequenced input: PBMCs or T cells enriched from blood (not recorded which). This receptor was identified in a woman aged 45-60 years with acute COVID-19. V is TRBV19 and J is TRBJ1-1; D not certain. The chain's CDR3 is CASSIEPGNTEAFF. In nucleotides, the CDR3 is TGTGCCAGTAGTATAGAACCCGGGAACACTGAAGCTTTCTTT.